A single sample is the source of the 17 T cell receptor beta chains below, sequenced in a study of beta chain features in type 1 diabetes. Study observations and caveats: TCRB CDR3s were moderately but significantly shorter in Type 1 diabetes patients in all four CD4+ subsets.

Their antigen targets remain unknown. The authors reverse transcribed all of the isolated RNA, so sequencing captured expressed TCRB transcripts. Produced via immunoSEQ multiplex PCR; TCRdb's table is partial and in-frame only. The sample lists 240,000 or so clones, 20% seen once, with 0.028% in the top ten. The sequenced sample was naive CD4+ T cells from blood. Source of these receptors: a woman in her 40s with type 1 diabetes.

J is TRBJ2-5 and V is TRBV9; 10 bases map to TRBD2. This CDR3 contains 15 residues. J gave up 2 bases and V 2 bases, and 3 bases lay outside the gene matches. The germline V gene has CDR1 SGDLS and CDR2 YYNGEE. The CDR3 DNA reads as TGTGCCAGCAGCGTTAGCGGGGGGCTACAAGAGACCCAGTACTTC. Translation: CASSVSGGLQETQYF.

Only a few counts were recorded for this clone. CDR3 in amino acids: CASSEYRGYTF. The CDR3 DNA reads TGTGCCAGCAGTGAATACAGGGGCTACACCTTC. The gene calls are TRBV6-1 and TRBJ1-2, with a tentative D call TRBD1 (5 bases). The CDR3 sequence is 11 residues long. V was shortened by 2 bases and J by 8 bases, with 6 bases between the two germline ends. Germline loops: CDR1 MNHNS, CDR2 SASEGT.

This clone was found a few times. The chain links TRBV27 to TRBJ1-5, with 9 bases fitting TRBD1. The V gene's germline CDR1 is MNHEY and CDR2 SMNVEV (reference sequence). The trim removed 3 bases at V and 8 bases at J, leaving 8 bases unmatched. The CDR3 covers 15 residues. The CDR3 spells CASSLRQGGEEPQHF. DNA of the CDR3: TGTGCCAGCAGTTTGCGACAGGGGGGCGAGGAGCCCCAGCATTTT.

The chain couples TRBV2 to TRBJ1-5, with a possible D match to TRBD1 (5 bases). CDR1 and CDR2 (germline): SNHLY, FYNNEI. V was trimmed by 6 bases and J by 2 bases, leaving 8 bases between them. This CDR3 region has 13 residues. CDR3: CASSRGGNQPQHF. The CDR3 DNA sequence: TGTGCCAGCAGCCGGGGGGGCAATCAGCCCCAGCATTTT. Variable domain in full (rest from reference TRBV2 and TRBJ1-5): EPEVTQTPSHQVTQMGQEVILRCVPISNHLYFYWYRQILGQKVEFLVSFYNNEISEKSEIFDDQFSVERPDGSNFTLKIRSTKLEDSAMYFCASSRGGNQPQHFGDGTRLSIL.

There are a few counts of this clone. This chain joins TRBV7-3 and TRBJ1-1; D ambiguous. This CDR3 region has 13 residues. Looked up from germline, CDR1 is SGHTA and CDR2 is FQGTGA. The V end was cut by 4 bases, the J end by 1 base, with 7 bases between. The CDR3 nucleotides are TGTGCCAGCAGCTCACAACCGAACACTGAAGCTTTCTTT. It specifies CASSSQPNTEAFF. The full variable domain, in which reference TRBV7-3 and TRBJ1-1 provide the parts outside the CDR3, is GAGVSQTPSNKVTEKGKYVELRCDPISGHTALYWYRQSLGQGPEFLIYFQGTGAADDSGLPNDRFFAVRPEGSVSTLKIQRTERGDSAVYLCASSSQPNTEAFFGQGTRLTVV.

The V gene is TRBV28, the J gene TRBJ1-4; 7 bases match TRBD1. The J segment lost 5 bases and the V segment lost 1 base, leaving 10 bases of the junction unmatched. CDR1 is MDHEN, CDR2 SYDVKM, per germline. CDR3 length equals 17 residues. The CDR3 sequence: CASSLSDGRGRNEKLFF. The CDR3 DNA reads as TGTGCCAGCAGTTTATCGGATGGAAGGGGGCGGAATGAAAAACTGTTTTTT.

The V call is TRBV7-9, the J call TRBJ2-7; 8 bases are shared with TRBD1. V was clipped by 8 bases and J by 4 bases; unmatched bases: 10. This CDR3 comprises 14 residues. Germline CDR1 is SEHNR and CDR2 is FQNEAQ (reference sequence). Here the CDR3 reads CASGSTGAKYEQYF. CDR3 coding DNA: TGTGCCAGCGGGTCGACAGGGGCGAAATACGAGCAGTACTTC.

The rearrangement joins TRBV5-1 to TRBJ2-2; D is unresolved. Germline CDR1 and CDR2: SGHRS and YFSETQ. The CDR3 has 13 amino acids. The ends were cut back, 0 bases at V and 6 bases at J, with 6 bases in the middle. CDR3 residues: CASSLAYPGELFF. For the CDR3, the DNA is TGCGCCAGCAGCTTGGCGTATCCCGGGGAGCTGTTTTTT.

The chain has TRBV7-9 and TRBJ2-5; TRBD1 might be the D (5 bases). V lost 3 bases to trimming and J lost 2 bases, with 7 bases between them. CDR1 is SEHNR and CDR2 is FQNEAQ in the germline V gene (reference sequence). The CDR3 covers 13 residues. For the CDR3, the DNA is TGTGCCAGCAGCTTTAGACAGCAAGAGACCCAGTACTTC. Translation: CASSFRQQETQYF.

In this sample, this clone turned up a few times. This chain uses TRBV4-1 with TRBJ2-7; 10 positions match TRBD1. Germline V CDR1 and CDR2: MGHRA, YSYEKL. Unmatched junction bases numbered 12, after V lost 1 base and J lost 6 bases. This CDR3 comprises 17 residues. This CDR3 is CASSQVAPGQGKGEQYF. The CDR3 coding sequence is TGCGCCAGCAGCCAAGTCGCTCCGGGACAGGGGAAGGGCGAGCAGTACTTC.

For the CDR3, the DNA is TGTGCCAGCAGCATAGGACAGTCGGGCTACACCTTC. Amino acids: CASSIGQSGYTF. The chain uses TRBV7-3 and TRBJ1-2; the D gene is possibly TRBD1 (6 bases). Trimming shortened V by 5 bases and J by 8 bases, and 12 bases separated the two germline ends. Germline-derived CDR1 and CDR2 are SGHTA and FQGTGA. The CDR3 is 12 residues long.

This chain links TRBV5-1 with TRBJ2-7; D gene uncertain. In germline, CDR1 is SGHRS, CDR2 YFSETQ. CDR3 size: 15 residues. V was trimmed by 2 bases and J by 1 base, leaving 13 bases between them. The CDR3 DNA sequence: TGCGCCAGCAGCTTTACGACGGGTGGGTCCTACGAGCAGTACTTC. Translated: CASSFTTGGSYEQYF.

CDR3 in DNA: TGTGCCAGCAGTTCAGGGGGCAACTACAATGAGCAGTTCTTC. This codes for CASSSGGNYNEQFF. The V call is TRBV27, the J call TRBJ2-1; TRBD1 aligns across 8 bases. Germline V lookup: CDR1 MNHEY, CDR2 SMNVEV (reference sequence). V trimming: 4 bases; J trimming: 3 bases; junction bases outside the gene matches: 2. CDR3 length: 14 amino acids.

The CDR3 coding sequence is TGCAGCGTTGAAGGGACGGGGGAGCAGTACTTC. It codes for CSVEGTGEQYF. V and J are TRBV29-1 and TRBJ2-5; D perhaps matches TRBD2 (6 bases). V lost 1 base to trimming and J lost 11 bases, with 11 bases between them. There are 11 residues in the CDR3. Germline values: CDR1 SQVTM, CDR2 ANQGSEA.

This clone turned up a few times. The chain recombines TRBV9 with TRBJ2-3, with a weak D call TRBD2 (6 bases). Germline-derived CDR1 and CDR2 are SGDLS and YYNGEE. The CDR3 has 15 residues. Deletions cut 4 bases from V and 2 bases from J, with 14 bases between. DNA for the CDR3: TGTGCCAGCAGCCCGGGAGTGGCGGCCACAGATACGCAGTATTTT. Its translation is CASSPGVAATDTQYF.

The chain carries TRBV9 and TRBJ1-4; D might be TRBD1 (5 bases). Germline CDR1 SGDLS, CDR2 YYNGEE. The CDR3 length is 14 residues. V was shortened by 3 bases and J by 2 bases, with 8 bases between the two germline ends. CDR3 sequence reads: CASSAGLTNEKLFF. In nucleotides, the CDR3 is TGTGCCAGCAGCGCAGGGTTGACTAATGAAAAACTGTTTTTT.

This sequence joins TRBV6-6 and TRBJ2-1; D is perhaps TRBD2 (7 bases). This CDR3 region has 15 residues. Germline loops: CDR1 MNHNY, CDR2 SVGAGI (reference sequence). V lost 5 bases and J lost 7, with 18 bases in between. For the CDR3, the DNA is TGTGCCAGCAGTCCCCCGGGGGGCGCCGGGAATGAGCAGTTCTTC. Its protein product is CASSPPGGAGNEQFF.